These 19 T cell receptor beta chains came from one sample sequenced in a study of T cell repertoires in cytomegalovirus infection. TCRdb re-called the reads through MiXCR, storing one row per CDR3 protein. The sample shows approximately 400,000 distinct CDR3 sequences, around 32% of them seen only once. Material: PBMCs. The source of these receptors is a human donor in good health (CMV status not recorded). Some clones in this sample may be carry-over from other donors' samples.

This clonotype was counted only a few times. The genes are TRBV20-1 and TRBJ2-3; 7 bases align to TRBD2. With 3 bases clipped from V and 0 bases from J, the junction kept 12 bases outside the gene matches. Germline V CDR1 and CDR2: DFQATT, SNEGSKA (reference sequence). The CDR3 sequence is 17 residues long. DNA of the CDR3: TGCAGTGCTAGGGAATTGGGGGGGACGGGGAGCACAGATACGCAGTATTTT. It translates to CSARELGGTGSTDTQYF.

This chain uses TRBV6-2 or TRBV6-3 with TRBJ2-7; a possible D gene is TRBD2 (5 bases). Trimming cost V 6 bases and J 2 bases, with 11 bases left between them. There are 13 residues in the CDR3. Germline CDR1 is MNHEY and CDR2 is SVGEGT. The CDR3 nucleotides are TGTGCCAGCAGGACTACCGGGCCCTACGAGCAGTACTTC. Its translation: CASRTTGPYEQYF.

This clonotype was observed a handful of times. The chain is built from TRBV28 and TRBJ2-2, with 10 bases fitting TRBD1. The CDR3 is 15 amino acids. CDR1 is MDHEN, CDR2 SYDVKM, per germline. V lost 6 bases to trimming and J lost 4 bases; unmatched junction nucleotides: 5. CDR3 in DNA: TGTGCCAGCAGACGGGACAGGGGTATCACCGGGGAGCTGTTTTTT. Protein product: CASRRDRGITGELFF.

To note about this clonotype: A much larger clone lies one base from this, so it may be a read error. This sequence joins TRBV7-8 and TRBJ1-1, with 7 bases matching TRBD1. Germline V gene lookup returns CDR1 SGHVS and CDR2 FQNEAQ. The CDR3 contains 17 residues. The ends lost 5 bases at V and 0 bases at J; junction bases unmatched: 12. Written as DNA, the CDR3 is TGTGCCAGCAGCGGGAGGAGGGACAGCTTCATGAACACTGAAGCTTTCTTT. Encoded protein: CASSGRRDSFMNTEAFF.

This clonotype was counted between two and nine times. CDR3 coding DNA: TGCAGTGCTAGCCCTAAGCGGTCAATTACAGATACGCAGTATTTT. It translates to CSASPKRSITDTQYF. The genes are TRBV20-1 and TRBJ2-3, with D possibly TRBD2 on 5 matching bases. The CDR3 length is 15 residues. From germline, CDR1 is DFQATT and CDR2 SNEGSKA (reference sequence). Deletions cut 3 bases from V and 3 bases from J, with 16 bases between.

This rearrangement joins TRBV5-4 to TRBJ2-3; TRBD1 aligns across 7 bases. The junction had 5 bases not matched to a gene; V was cut back by 4 bases and J by 0 bases. CDR3 size: 15 residues. Germline V gene sequence: CDR1 SGHNT, CDR2 YYREEE (reference sequence). In DNA, the CDR3 is TGTGCCAGCAGCATGGGACAGAGAAGCACAGATACGCAGTATTTT. This gives the protein CASSMGQRSTDTQYF.

This clonotype was detected a few times. CDR3 DNA: TGTGCCAGCAGCTTAGCGCAGGGGGCTGGCACTGAAGCTTTCTTT. This gives the protein CASSLAQGAGTEAFF. The rearrangement uses TRBV7-9 and TRBJ1-1, with 8 bases fitting TRBD1. CDR1 and CDR2 (germline): SEHNR, FQNEAQ (reference sequence). This CDR3 is 15 amino acids long. The ends lost 0 bases at V and 4 bases at J; junction bases unmatched: 4.

The rearrangement links TRBV7-1 to TRBJ2-3, with 7 bases that match TRBD2. TRBV7-1 is identified as an open reading frame with a role that is uncertain. This CDR3 has 16 residues. Trimming cost V 5 bases and J 3 bases; bases outside gene matches: 11. In DNA, the CDR3 is TGTGCCAGCAGCCCCCAGGGAGGGCTGGGGACAGATACGCAGTATTTT. Protein sequence: CASSPQGGLGTDTQYF.

This rearrangement joins TRBV11-2 to TRBJ2-7; weak D call: TRBD2 (5 bases). The CDR3 totals 14 residues. V dropped 1 base and J dropped 3 bases, with 10 bases sitting between them. Per germline, CDR1 SGHAT and CDR2 FQNNGV. CDR3 in amino acids: CASSLAAADYEQYF. CDR3 bases: TGTGCCAGCAGCTTAGCGGCAGCGGACTACGAGCAGTACTTC. The entire variable domain, with the rest obtained from reference TRBV11-2 and TRBJ2-7, is as follows: EAGVAQSPRYKIIEKRQSVAFWCNPISGHATLYWYQQILGQGPKLLIQFQNNGVVDDSQLPKDRFSAERLKGVDSTLKIQPAKLEDSAVYLCASSLAAADYEQYFGPGTRLTVT.

Of note for this clonotype: Since the CDR3 does not end with the conserved phenylalanine or tryptophan, this likely comes from a read error. The DNA is left out, because the CDR3 cannot be placed on it with certainty; the CDR3 is given as TCRdb lists it. The chain is built from TRBV7-8 and TRBJ2-1; TRBD2, the table's D call, was not compared with the DNA. The length of the CDR3 is 17 amino acids, counting both ends. Germline CDR1 and CDR2: SGHVS and FQNEAQ. CDR3 residues: CASSPLTSGYSYNEQLL.

This clonotype showed up just a few times. This rearrangement joins TRBV7-9 to TRBJ2-1; tentative D call: TRBD2 (5 bases). Per germline, CDR1 SEHNR and CDR2 FQNEAQ (reference sequence). The CDR3 runs 15 residues. Trimming pared 5 bases from V and 4 bases from J, leaving 15 bases between. As DNA, the CDR3 is TGTGCCAGCAGCCCTAGGGAGAGGGTTTACAATGAGCAGTTCTTC. Amino acid sequence: CASSPRERVYNEQFF.

This clonotype was observed many times. The chain couples TRBV7-8 to TRBJ1-2; D ambiguous. V was clipped by 2 bases and J by 0 bases, with 16 bases between them. This CDR3 is 17 amino acids long. The germline gives CDR1 SGHVS, CDR2 FQNEAQ. The DNA for the CDR3 is TGTGCCAGCAGCTTATTACTTACCACTCGCCCTAACTATGGCTACACCTTC. Translating gives CASSLLLTTRPNYGYTF.

The chain couples TRBV2 to TRBJ2-4, with 8 bases identical to TRBD1. This CDR3 region has 14 residues. V trimming: 6 bases; J trimming: 8 bases; junction bases outside the gene matches: 9. Germline CDR1 SNHLY, CDR2 FYNNEI. The CDR3 here is CASRGGQGWDIQYF. CDR3 nucleotides: TGTGCCAGCAGGGGAGGACAGGGCTGGGACATTCAGTACTTC.

This clonotype was observed many times. V usage is TRBV7-6 and J usage is TRBJ2-3; possible D gene TRBD2, 6 bases. This CDR3 is built from 15 residues. The ends were cut back, 2 bases at V and 0 bases at J, with 9 bases in the middle. Germline CDR1 is SGHVS and CDR2 is FNYEAQ. Here the CDR3 DNA reads TGTGCCAGCAGCTTACTAGCGACTAGCACAGATACGCAGTATTTT. Translated: CASSLLATSTDTQYF.

This clonotype has only a few counts. The rearrangement uses TRBV6-1 and TRBJ2-1; TRBD1 might be the D (5 bases). The germline V and J ends were trimmed by 9 bases and 0 bases, with 12 bases remaining between them. There are 14 residues in the CDR3. Germline V CDR1 and CDR2: MNHNS, SASEGT. The DNA for the CDR3 is TGTGCCAGTCAACCTAGGGGCTCCTACAATGAGCAGTTCTTC. Residues: CASQPRGSYNEQFF.

Only a few counts were recorded for this clonotype. This chain links TRBV7-9 with TRBJ1-2, with 10 bases lining up with TRBD1. The CDR3 runs to 13 residues. V was pared by 5 bases and J by 13 bases, with 10 bases of the junction left unmatched. Germline values: CDR1 SEHNR, CDR2 FQNEAQ (reference sequence). Written as DNA, the CDR3 is TGTGCCAGCAGCGAGCGGGACAGGGGACGTTCCACCTTC. It encodes CASSERDRGRSTF. Variable domain in full (rest from reference TRBV7-9 and TRBJ1-2): DTGVSQNPRHKITKRGQNVTFRCDPISEHNRLYWYRQTLGQGPEFLTYFQNEAQLEKSRLLSDRFSAERPKGSFSTLEIQRTEQGDSAMYLCASSERDRGRSTFGSGTRLTVV.

The chain has TRBV4-1 and TRBJ1-3; 9 bases align to TRBD1. Germline CDR1 is MGHRA and CDR2 is YSYEKL. This CDR3 is 18 amino acids long. Trimming took 0 bases from V and 0 from J; bases not matched to a gene: 6. The CDR3 DNA reads TGCGCCAGCAGCCAAGATCCCGGGACAGGGACCTCTGGAAACACCATATATTTT. Protein sequence: CASSQDPGTGTSGNTIYF.

This clonotype was detected only a few times. The chain employs TRBV6-5 and TRBJ2-1, with a possible D match to TRBD1 (6 bases). Deletions cut 6 bases from V and 2 bases from J, with 17 bases between. Germline values: CDR1 MNHEY, CDR2 SVGAGI. CDR3 size: 16 residues. CDR3 loop: CASRLLTGSTYNEQFF. DNA for the CDR3: TGTGCCAGCAGGCTTCTAACAGGGAGTACCTACAATGAGCAGTTCTTC.

This clonotype appeared a few times. The chain has TRBV7-6 and TRBJ2-2; tentatively, D is TRBD1 (5 bases). Germline V gene sequence: CDR1 SGHVS, CDR2 FNYEAQ. Trimming left V 5 bases short and J 4 bases short, with 14 bases between. The CDR3 has 15 residues. This chain's CDR3 is CASSPRAQGTGELFF. The CDR3 DNA sequence: TGTGCCAGCAGCCCCCGGGCTCAGGGCACCGGGGAGCTGTTTTTT.